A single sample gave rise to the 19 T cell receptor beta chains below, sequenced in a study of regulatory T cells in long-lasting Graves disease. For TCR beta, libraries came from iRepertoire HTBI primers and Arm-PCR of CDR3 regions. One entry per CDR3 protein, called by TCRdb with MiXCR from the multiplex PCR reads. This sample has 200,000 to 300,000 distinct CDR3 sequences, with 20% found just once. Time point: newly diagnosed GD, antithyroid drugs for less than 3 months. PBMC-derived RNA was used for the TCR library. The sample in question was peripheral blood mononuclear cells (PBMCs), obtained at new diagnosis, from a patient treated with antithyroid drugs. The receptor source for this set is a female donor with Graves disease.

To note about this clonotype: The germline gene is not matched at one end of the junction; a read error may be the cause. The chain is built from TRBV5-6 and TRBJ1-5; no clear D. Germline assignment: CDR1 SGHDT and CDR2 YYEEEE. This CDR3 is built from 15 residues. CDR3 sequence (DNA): TGTGCCGGCAGCTTGGGAGGTTGGAGCAATCAGCCCCAGCATTTT. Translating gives CAGSLGGWSNQPQHF. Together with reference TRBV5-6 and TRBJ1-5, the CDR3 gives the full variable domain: DAGVTQSPTHLIKTRGQQVTLRCSPKSGHDTVSWYQQALGQGPQFIFQYYEEEERQRGNFPDRFSGHQFPNYSSELNVNALLLGDSALYLCAGSLGGWSNQPQHFGDGTRLSIL.

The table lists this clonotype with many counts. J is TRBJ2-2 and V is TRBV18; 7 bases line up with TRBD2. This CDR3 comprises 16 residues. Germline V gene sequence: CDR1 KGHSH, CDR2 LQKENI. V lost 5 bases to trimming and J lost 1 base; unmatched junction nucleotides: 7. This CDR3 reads CASSSRTSLNTGELFF. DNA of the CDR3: TGTGCCAGCTCATCTCGGACTAGTTTGAACACCGGGGAGCTGTTTTTT.

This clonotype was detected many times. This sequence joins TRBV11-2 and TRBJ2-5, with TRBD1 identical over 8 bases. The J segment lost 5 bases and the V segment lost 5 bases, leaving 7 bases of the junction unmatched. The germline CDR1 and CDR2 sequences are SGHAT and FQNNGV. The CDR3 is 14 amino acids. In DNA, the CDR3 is TGTGCCAGCAGCGCCATCAGGGGGCAGGAGACCCAGTACTTC. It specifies CASSAIRGQETQYF.

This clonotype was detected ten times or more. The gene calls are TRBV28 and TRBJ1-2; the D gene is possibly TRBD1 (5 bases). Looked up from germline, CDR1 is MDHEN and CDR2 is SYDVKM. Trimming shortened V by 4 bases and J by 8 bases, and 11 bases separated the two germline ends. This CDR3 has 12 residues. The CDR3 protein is CASSSQGGGYTF. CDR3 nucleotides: TGTGCCAGCAGTTCCCAGGGCGGCGGCTACACCTTC.

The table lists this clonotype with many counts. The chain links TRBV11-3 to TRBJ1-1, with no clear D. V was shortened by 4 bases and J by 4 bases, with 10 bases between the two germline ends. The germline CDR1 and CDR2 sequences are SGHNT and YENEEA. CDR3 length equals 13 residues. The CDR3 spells CASSSIVGTEAFF. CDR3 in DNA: TGTGCCAGCAGCTCCATCGTGGGCACTGAAGCTTTCTTT.

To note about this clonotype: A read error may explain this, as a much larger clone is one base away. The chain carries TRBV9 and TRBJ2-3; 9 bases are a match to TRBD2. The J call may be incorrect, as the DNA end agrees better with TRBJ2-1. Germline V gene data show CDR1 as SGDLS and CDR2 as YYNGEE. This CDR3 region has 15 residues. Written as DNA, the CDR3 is TGTGCCAGCAGCGCGAGCGGGAGGTCAAACTACGAGCAGTTCTTC. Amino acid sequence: CASSASGRSNYEQFF.

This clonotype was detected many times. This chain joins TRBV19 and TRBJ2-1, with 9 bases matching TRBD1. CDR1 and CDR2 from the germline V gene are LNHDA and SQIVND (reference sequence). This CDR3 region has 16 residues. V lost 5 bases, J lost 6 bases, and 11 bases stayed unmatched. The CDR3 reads CASSRLGQGQGNEQFF. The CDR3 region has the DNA TGTGCCAGTAGTCGGCTCGGACAGGGGCAAGGCAATGAGCAGTTCTTC.

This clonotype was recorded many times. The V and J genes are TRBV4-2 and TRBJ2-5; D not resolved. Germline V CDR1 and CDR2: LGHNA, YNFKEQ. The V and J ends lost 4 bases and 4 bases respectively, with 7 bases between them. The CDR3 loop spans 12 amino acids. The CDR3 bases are TGTGCCAGCAGCCCCTCGGCAGAGACCCAGTACTTC. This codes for CASSPSAETQYF.

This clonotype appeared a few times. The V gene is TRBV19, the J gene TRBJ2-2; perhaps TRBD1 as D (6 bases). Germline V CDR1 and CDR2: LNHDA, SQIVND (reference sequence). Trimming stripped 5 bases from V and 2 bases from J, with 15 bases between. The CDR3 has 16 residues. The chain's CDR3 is CASSPGRGINTGELFF. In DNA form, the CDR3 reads TGTGCCAGTAGTCCCGGAAGGGGGATCAACACCGGGGAGCTGTTTTTT. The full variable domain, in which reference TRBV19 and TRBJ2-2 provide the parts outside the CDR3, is DGGITQSPKYLFRKEGQNVTLSCEQNLNHDAMYWYRQDPGQGLRLIYYSQIVNDFQKGDIAEGYSVSREKKESFPLTVTSAQKNPTAFYLCASSPGRGINTGELFFGEGSRLTVL.

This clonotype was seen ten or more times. Here the CDR3 reads CASSPSREGAGNTIYF. CDR3 coding DNA: TGTGCCAGCAGCCCCTCACGGGAGGGAGCTGGAAACACCATATATTTT. The chain joins TRBV7-2 to TRBJ1-3; no reliable D call. The CDR3 totals 16 residues. Germline CDR1 and CDR2: SGHTA and FQGNSA. V dropped 5 bases and J dropped 2 bases, with 16 bases sitting between them.

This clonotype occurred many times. CDR3 loop: CASSLDPSGGYEQYF. CDR3 sequence (DNA): TGTGCCAGCAGCTTAGACCCTAGCGGGGGATACGAGCAGTACTTC. The chain links TRBV11-2 to TRBJ2-7; 10 positions match TRBD2. CDR1 and CDR2 from the germline V gene are SGHAT and FQNNGV. The ends lost 0 bases at V and 4 bases at J; junction bases unmatched: 3. The length of the CDR3 is 15 residues.

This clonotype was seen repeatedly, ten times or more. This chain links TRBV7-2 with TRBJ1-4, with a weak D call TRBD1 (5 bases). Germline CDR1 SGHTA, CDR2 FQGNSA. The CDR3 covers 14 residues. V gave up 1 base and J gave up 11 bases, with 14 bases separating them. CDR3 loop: CASSLGPRAGKLFF. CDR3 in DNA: TGTGCCAGCAGCTTAGGGCCCAGGGCCGGGAAACTGTTTTTT.

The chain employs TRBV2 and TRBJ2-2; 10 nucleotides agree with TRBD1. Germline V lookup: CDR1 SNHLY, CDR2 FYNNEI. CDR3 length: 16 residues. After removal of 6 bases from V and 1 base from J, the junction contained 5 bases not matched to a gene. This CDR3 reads CASRLTGGRNTGELFF. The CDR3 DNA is TGTGCCAGCAGACTGACAGGGGGCAGGAACACCGGGGAGCTGTTTTTT.

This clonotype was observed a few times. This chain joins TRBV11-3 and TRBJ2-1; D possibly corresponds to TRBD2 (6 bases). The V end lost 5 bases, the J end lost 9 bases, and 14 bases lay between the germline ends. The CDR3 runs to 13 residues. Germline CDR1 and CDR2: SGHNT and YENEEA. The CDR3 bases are TGTGCCAGCAGCAGTGGTTGGGGAGGTGAGCAGTTCTTC. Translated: CASSSGWGGEQFF.

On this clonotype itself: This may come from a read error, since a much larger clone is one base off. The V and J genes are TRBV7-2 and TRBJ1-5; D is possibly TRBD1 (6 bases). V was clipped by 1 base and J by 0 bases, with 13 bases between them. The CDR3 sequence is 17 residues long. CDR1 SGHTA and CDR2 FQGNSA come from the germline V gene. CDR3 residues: CASSLVGGGLSNQPQHF. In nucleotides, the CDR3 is TGTGCCAGCAGCTTAGTAGGGGGGGGCCTTAGCAATCAGCCCCAGCATTTT.

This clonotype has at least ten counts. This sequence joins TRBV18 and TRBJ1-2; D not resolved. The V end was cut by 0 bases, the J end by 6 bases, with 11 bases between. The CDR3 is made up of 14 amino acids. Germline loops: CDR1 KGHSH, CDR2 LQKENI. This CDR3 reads CASSPPGGVDGYTF. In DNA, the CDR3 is TGTGCCAGCTCACCACCGGGTGGGGTGGATGGCTACACCTTC.

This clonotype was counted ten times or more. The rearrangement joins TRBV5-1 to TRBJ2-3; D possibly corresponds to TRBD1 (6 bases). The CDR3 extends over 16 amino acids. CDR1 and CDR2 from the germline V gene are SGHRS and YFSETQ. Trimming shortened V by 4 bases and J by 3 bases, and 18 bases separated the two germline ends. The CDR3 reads CASSPLNRVGTDTQYF. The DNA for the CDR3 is TGCGCCAGCAGCCCGCTAAACAGGGTTGGAACAGATACGCAGTATTTT.

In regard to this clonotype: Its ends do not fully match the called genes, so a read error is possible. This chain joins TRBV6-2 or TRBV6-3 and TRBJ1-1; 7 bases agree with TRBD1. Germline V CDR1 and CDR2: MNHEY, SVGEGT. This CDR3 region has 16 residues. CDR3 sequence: CASIISADRANTEAFF. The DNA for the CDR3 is TGTGCCAGCATTATATCGGCAGACAGGGCGAACACTGAAGCTTTCTTC.

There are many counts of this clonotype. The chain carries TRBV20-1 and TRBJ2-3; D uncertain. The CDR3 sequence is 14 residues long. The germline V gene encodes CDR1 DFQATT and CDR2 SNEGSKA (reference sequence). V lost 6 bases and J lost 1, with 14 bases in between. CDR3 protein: CSAGVGSRTDTQYF. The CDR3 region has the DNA TGCAGTGCCGGTGTAGGGTCCCGCACAGATACGCAGTATTTT.